The 22 T cell receptor beta chains given below trace back to one sample, sequenced in a study of CD8 T cells in Susac syndrome. Random-hexamer reverse transcription was applied to about 0.5 to 1 ug RNA. TCRdb passed the immunoSEQ multiplex PCR reads through MiXCR, listing each CDR3 protein once. The sample lists some 140,000 distinct CDR3 sequences; around 95% were seen once. The sequencing sample was made of CD8+ T cells from PBMCs. These receptors came from a human donor with Susac syndrome.

The chain links TRBV20-1 to TRBJ1-1; D remains ambiguous. CDR3 length: 11 amino acids. Germline lookup yields CDR1 DFQATT and CDR2 SNEGSKA (reference sequence). The V and J ends lost 3 bases and 10 bases respectively, with 12 bases between them. The CDR3 protein is CSARPNEGAFF. The CDR3 DNA follows: TGCAGTGCTAGGCCAAATGAAGGAGCTTTCTTT.

The genes are TRBV12-3 or TRBV12-4 and TRBJ2-3, with D perhaps matching TRBD1 (6 bases). The CDR3 contains 16 residues. V lost 6 bases to trimming and J lost 2 bases, with 18 bases between them. In nucleotides, the CDR3 is TGTGCCAGCAGACCAGCAGGGGCTTCTAACACAGATACGCAGTATTTT. Translated: CASRPAGASNTDTQYF.

V is TRBV4-2 and J is TRBJ2-1, with unresolved D. The germline V gene has CDR1 LGHNA and CDR2 YNFKEQ. The CDR3 totals 14 residues. V lost 3 bases and J 8 bases, leaving 14 bases between the germline ends. CDR3 bases: TGTGCCAGCAGCCACGAGTACACCGGTGATGAGCAGTTCTTC. This translates into CASSHEYTGDEQFF.

The chain uses TRBV30 and TRBJ2-3; D call uncertain. Between the trimmed V and J ends, which lost 0 bases and 4 bases, there was a span of 5 bases. Germline V gives CDR1 GTSNPN, CDR2 SVGIG (reference sequence). The CDR3 has 12 amino acids. The chain's CDR3 is CAWSVGSDTQYF. The CDR3 region has the DNA TGTGCCTGGAGTGTAGGGTCAGATACGCAGTATTTT. The variable domain in full, with the rest retrieved from reference TRBV30 and TRBJ2-3, is SQTIHQWPATLVQPVGSPLSLECTVEGTSNPNLYWYRQAAGRGLQLLFYSVGIGQISSEVPQNLSASRPQDRQFILSSKKLLLSDSGFYLCAWSVGSDTQYFGPGTRLTVL.

DNA for the CDR3: TGTGCCAGCGGGGGGACAGGGTTGAACGAGCAGTACTTC. Its protein is CASGGTGLNEQYF. The rearrangement uses TRBV27 and TRBJ2-7; 9 bases agree with TRBD1. The CDR3 loop spans 13 amino acids. V lost 8 bases, J lost 5 bases, and 7 bases stayed unmatched. Per germline, CDR1 MNHEY and CDR2 SMNVEV (reference sequence).

The J gene is TRBJ2-3, the V gene TRBV6-1; 8 bases align to TRBD1. The CDR3 extends over 16 amino acids. The V gene end was trimmed by 1 base and the J gene end by 5 bases; junction bases not matched to a gene: 8. Germline V gene data show CDR1 as MNHNS and CDR2 as SASEGT. The CDR3 is CASSEDRGYRGDTQYF. The CDR3 nucleotides read TGTGCCAGCAGTGAAGACAGGGGGTATAGGGGAGATACGCAGTATTTT.

The gene calls are TRBV2 and TRBJ2-7; 11 bases are a match to TRBD2. V trimming: 5 bases; J trimming: 7 bases; junction bases outside the gene matches: 7. The germline V gene has CDR1 SNHLY and CDR2 FYNNEI. The CDR3 has 14 residues. CDR3 amino acids: CASSYTGTSGEQYF. Written as DNA, the CDR3 is TGTGCCAGCAGTTATACCGGGACTAGCGGAGAGCAGTACTTC.

The V call is TRBV12-3 or TRBV12-4, the J call TRBJ2-7, with D uncertain. The germline V and J ends were trimmed by 3 bases and 0 bases, with 12 bases remaining between them. The CDR3 runs 15 residues. The chain's CDR3 is CASSFSLPSSYEQYF. CDR3 sequence (DNA): TGTGCCAGCAGTTTTTCCCTGCCGAGCTCCTACGAGCAGTACTTC.

The chain is built from TRBV2 and TRBJ2-7; TRBD1 matches 10 bases. Per germline, CDR1 SNHLY and CDR2 FYNNEI. CDR3 length equals 13 residues. After removal of 11 bases from V and 3 bases from J, the junction contained 7 bases not matched to a gene. The CDR3 loop is CARGGQGNYEQYF. The CDR3 coding sequence is TGTGCCCGGGGGGGACAGGGGAACTACGAGCAGTACTTC.

V gene TRBV29-1 combines with J gene TRBJ1-4, with D possibly being TRBD1 (6 bases). The CDR3 length is 13 residues. V was cut by 3 bases and J by 8 bases, with 13 bases left in between. The germline CDR1 and CDR2 sequences are SQVTM and ANQGSEA. This CDR3 reads CSVEGDMREKLFF. CDR3 in DNA: TGCAGCGTTGAGGGGGACATGCGGGAAAAACTGTTTTTT.

This CDR3 reads CASSQVTSGLKETQYF. The DNA for the CDR3 is TGTGCCAGCAGCCAAGTTACTAGCGGACTGAAAGAGACCCAGTACTTC. The J gene is TRBJ2-5, the V gene TRBV3-1; 8 nucleotides align to TRBD2. The CDR3 sequence is 16 residues long. Germline V gene sequence: CDR1 LGHDT, CDR2 YNNKEL (reference sequence). The trim removed 1 base at V and 3 bases at J, leaving 7 bases unmatched.

The chain joins TRBV4-1 to TRBJ1-1, with a weak D call TRBD1 (5 bases). The V and J ends lost 3 bases and 0 bases respectively, with 14 bases between them. This CDR3 is built from 16 residues. Germline V gene sequence: CDR1 MGHRA, CDR2 YSYEKL. This CDR3 is CASSHPRTSMNTEAFF. Here the CDR3 DNA reads TGCGCCAGCAGCCACCCAAGGACAAGCATGAACACTGAAGCTTTCTTT.

CDR3 nucleotides: TGTGCCATCAGTCCATCAGACAGGGGTCACGAGCAGTACTTC. It translates to CAISPSDRGHEQYF. The rearrangement links TRBV10-3 to TRBJ2-7; TRBD1 aligns across 8 bases. CDR1 and CDR2 from the germline V gene are ENHRY and SYGVKD. The CDR3 has 14 residues. With 5 bases clipped from V and 5 bases from J, the junction kept 8 bases outside the gene matches.

V is TRBV30 and J is TRBJ1-1, with no clear D. V was trimmed by 4 bases and J by 5 bases, leaving 8 bases between them. The germline gives CDR1 GTSNPN, CDR2 SVGIG (reference sequence). CDR3 length: 11 residues. The CDR3 region is CAWNPGTEAFF. The CDR3 nucleotides are TGTGCCTGGAACCCGGGGACTGAAGCTTTCTTT.

Turning to this clonotype: The germline gene is not matched at one end of the junction; a read error may be the cause. The rearrangement uses TRBV10-3 and TRBJ2-1, with TRBD2 as a possible D gene (6 bases). Germline CDR1 ENHRY, CDR2 SYGVKD. The CDR3 totals 14 residues. CDR3 nucleotides: TGTGCCATCAGTGGATGGGACTCCAACAATGAGCAGTTCTTC. It encodes CAISGWDSNNEQFF.

This clonotype was counted once. The chain recombines TRBV11-2 with TRBJ2-7; D call uncertain. There are 13 residues in the CDR3. CDR1 and CDR2 (germline): SGHAT, FQNNGV. Deletions cut 1 base from V and 5 bases from J, with 9 bases between. The CDR3 spells CASSLGSLDEQYF. The CDR3 DNA follows: TGTGCCAGCAGCTTAGGTTCCCTCGACGAGCAGTACTTC.

The sample holds one count of this clonotype. V is TRBV6-2 or TRBV6-3 and J is TRBJ2-1, with 7 bases identical to TRBD2. The junction had 9 bases not matched to a gene; V was cut back by 2 bases and J by 2 bases. The CDR3 consists of 17 residues. Germline V CDR1 and CDR2: MNHEY, SVGEGT. Written as DNA, the CDR3 is TGTGCCAGCAGTTACACTAGCGAGGTCTTAGCCTACAATGAGCAGTTCTTC. Translating it yields CASSYTSEVLAYNEQFF.

The V gene is TRBV4-1, the J gene TRBJ2-2; 9 bases align to TRBD2. Germline trimming cut 3 bases from V and 4 bases from J; bases unmatched to any gene: 6. Germline V lookup: CDR1 MGHRA, CDR2 YSYEKL. The CDR3 runs to 16 residues. The CDR3 loop is CASSHPGTSSTGELFF. In DNA form, the CDR3 reads TGCGCCAGCAGCCATCCCGGGACTAGCTCCACCGGGGAGCTGTTTTTT.

The chain employs TRBV15 and TRBJ2-1; no clear D gene. Per germline, CDR1 LNHNV and CDR2 YYDKDF (reference sequence). The germline V and J ends were trimmed by 6 bases and 7 bases, with 10 bases remaining between them. This CDR3 is built from 12 residues. The CDR3 here is CATRPDGNEQFF. The CDR3 DNA sequence: TGTGCCACCAGGCCCGACGGGAATGAGCAGTTCTTC.

The V call is TRBV3-1, the J call TRBJ1-5; 10 nucleotides align to TRBD1. In germline, CDR1 is LGHDT, CDR2 YNNKEL (reference sequence). V gave up 2 bases and J gave up 5 bases; unmatched junction bases: 6. The length of the CDR3 is 16 residues. For the CDR3, the DNA is TGTGCCAGCAGCCAAACCCGGACAGGGGGTTATCAGCCCCAGCATTTT. Protein: CASSQTRTGGYQPQHF.

V gene TRBV11-2 combines with J gene TRBJ1-1; no clear D gene. V was shortened by 0 bases and J by 2 bases, with 4 bases between the two germline ends. CDR3 length: 13 residues. Germline V gene data show CDR1 as SGHAT and CDR2 as FQNNGV. The CDR3 is CASSLDFNTEAFF. In DNA form, the CDR3 reads TGTGCCAGCAGCTTAGATTTCAACACTGAAGCTTTCTTT. Combining the CDR3 with reference TRBV11-2 and TRBJ1-1 gives the whole variable domain EAGVAQSPRYKIIEKRQSVAFWCNPISGHATLYWYQQILGQGPKLLIQFQNNGVVDDSQLPKDRFSAERLKGVDSTLKIQPAKLEDSAVYLCASSLDFNTEAFFGQGTRLTVV.

The gene calls are TRBV9 and TRBJ2-7; D ambiguous. CDR3 length: 13 residues. V dropped 4 bases and J dropped 5 bases, with 13 bases sitting between them. Germline values: CDR1 SGDLS, CDR2 YYNGEE. The CDR3 protein is CASSSRSSHEQYF. The CDR3 region has the DNA TGTGCCAGCAGCAGCCGGAGTTCCCACGAGCAGTACTTC.